This TCR beta chain was recovered during a study of T cells after yellow fever vaccination. Via MiXCR, TCRdb re-called the 5' RACE reads, giving one row per CDR3 protein. The profile shows over 300,000 distinct CDR3 sequences, 6.8% of them singletons. Concerning this clonotype: Its antigen is unidentified.

Broader study findings: High-abundance clonotypes from the bulk population could contaminate FACS-sorted repertoires.

The CDR3 contains 16 residues. Germline CDR1 reads ENHRY; CDR2 reads SYGVKD. Germline trimming cut 2 bases from V and 2 bases from J; bases unmatched to any gene: 3. The sample in question was PBMCs, obtained around 45 days after the first yellow fever vaccination. The V call is TRBV10-3, the J call TRBJ2-2; TRBD1 matches at 9 bases. This clonotype originated in a man in his late teens or twenties who received the YFV17D yellow fever vaccine. The CDR3 DNA sequence: TGTGCCATCAGTGAGGGGGACAGGGTAAACACCGGGGAGCTGTTTTTT. It codes for CAISEGDRVNTGELFF.